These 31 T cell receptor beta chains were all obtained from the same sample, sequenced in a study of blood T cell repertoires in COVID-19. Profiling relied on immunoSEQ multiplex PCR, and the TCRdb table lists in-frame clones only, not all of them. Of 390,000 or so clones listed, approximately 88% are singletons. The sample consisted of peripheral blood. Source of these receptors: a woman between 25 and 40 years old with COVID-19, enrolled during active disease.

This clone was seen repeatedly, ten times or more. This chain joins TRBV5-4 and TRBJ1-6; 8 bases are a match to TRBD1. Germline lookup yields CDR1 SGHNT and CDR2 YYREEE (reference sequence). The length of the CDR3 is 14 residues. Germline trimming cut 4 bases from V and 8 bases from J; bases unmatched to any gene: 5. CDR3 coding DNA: TGTGCCAGCAGCGTGGACAGGGACCATTCACCCCTCCACTTT. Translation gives CASSVDRDHSPLHF.

The CDR3 nucleotides are TGTGCCAGTAGTACTATCCGCCAGCCCCAGCATTTT. This codes for CASSTIRQPQHF. The rearrangement uses TRBV19 and TRBJ1-5, with unresolved D. Germline V CDR1 and CDR2: LNHDA, SQIVND (reference sequence). With 4 bases removed from V and 7 bases from J, the gap between germline ends came to 8 bases. This CDR3 is 12 amino acids long.

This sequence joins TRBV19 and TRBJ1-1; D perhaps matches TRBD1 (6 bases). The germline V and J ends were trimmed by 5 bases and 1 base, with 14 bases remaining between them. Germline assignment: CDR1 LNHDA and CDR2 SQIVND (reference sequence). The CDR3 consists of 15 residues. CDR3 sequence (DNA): TGTGCCAGTAGTTCGACCGACAGGCCGAACACTGAAGCTTTCTTT. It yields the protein CASSSTDRPNTEAFF.

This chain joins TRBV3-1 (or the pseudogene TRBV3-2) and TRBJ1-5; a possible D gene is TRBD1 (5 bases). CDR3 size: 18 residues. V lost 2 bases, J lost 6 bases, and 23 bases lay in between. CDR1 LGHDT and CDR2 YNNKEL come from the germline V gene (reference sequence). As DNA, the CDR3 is TGTGCCAGCAGCCAACTACACCAACGGGGGTTTGGGAGTCAGCCCCAGCATTTT. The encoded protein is CASSQLHQRGFGSQPQHF.

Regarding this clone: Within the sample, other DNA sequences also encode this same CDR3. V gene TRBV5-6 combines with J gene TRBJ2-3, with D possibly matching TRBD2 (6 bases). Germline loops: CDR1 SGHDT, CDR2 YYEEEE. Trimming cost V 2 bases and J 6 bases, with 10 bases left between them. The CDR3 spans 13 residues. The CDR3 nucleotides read TGTGCCAGCAGCTTAGGCGGGGCCGATACGCAGTATTTT. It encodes CASSLGGADTQYF.

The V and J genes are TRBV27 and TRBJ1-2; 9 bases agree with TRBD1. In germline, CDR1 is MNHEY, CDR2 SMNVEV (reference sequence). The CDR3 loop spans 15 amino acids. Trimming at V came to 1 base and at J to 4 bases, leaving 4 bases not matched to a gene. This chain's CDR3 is CASSLYDRGVYGYTF. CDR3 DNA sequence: TGTGCCAGCAGTTTATACGACAGGGGGGTCTATGGCTACACCTTC.

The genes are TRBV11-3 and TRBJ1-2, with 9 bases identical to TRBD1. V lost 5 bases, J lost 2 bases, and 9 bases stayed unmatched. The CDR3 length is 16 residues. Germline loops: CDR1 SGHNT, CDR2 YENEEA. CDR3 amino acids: CASSPGTGTWNYGYTF. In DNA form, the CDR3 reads TGTGCCAGCAGCCCCGGGACAGGGACCTGGAACTATGGCTACACCTTC. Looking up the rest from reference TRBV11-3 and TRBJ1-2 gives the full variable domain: EAGVVQSPRYKIIEKKQPVAFWCNPISGHNTLYWYLQNLGQGPELLIRYENEEAVDDSQLPKDRFSAERLKGVDSTLKIQPAELGDSAVYLCASSPGTGTWNYGYTFGSGTRLTVV.

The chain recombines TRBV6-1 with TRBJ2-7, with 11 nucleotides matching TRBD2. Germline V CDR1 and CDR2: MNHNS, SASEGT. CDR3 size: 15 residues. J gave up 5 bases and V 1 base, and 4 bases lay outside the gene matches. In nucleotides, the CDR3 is TGTGCCAGCAGTGAAGTTGGTAGCGGGAGGGACGAGCAGTACGTC. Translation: CASSEVGSGRDEQYV.

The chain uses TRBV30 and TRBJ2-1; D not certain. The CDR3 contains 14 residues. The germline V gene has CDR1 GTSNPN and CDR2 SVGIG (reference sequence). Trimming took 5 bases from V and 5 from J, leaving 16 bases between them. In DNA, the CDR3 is TGTGCCTGGGGTCTAGGAACCCGGAACAATGAGCAGTTCTTC. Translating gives CAWGLGTRNNEQFF.

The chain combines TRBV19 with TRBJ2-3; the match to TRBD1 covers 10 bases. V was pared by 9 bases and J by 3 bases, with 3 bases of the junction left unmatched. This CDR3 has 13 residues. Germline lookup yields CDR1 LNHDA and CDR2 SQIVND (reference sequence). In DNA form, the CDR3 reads TGTGCCAGCCGGGACAGGGGAACAGATACGCAGTATTTT. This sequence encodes CASRDRGTDTQYF.

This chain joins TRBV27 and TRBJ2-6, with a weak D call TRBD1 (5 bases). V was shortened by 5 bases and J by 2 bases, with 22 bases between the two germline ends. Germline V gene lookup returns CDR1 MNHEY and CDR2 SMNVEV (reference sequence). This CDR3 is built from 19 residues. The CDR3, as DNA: TGTGCCAGCAGTGGCCAAACCCTCCACAGGTCGGCTGGGGCCAACGTCCTGACTTTC. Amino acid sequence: CASSGQTLHRSAGANVLTF.

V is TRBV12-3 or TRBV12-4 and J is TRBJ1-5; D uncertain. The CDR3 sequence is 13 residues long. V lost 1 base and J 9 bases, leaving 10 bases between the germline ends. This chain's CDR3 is CASSLVQALPQHF. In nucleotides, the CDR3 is TGTGCCAGCAGTTTAGTTCAGGCTTTGCCCCAGCATTTT.

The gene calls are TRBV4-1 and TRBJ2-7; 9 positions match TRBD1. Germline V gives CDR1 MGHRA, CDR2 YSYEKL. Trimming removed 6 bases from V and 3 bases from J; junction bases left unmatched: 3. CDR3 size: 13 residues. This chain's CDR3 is CASRSTGGYEQYF. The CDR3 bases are TGCGCCAGCAGGTCGACAGGGGGCTACGAGCAGTACTTC.

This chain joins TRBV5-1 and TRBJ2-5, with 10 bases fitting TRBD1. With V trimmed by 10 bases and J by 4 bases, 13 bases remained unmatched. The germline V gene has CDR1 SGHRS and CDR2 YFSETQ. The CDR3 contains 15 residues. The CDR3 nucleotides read TGCGCCGGCTCAGAGGGACAGGGGAGTTCAGAGACCCAGTACTTC. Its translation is CAGSEGQGSSETQYF. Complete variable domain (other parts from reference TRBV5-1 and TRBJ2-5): KAGVTQTPRYLIKTRGQQVTLSCSPISGHRSVSWYQQTPGQGLQFLFEYFSETQRNKGNFPGRFSGRQFSNSRSEMNVSTLELGDSALYLCAGSEGQGSSETQYFGPGTRLLVL.

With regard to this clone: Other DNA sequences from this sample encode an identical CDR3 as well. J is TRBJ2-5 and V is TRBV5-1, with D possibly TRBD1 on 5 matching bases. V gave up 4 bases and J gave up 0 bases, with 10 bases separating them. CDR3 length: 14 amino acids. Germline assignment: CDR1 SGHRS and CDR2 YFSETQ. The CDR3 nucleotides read TGCGCCAGCAGCCTGACAGTGAACCAAGAGACCCAGTACTTC. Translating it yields CASSLTVNQETQYF.

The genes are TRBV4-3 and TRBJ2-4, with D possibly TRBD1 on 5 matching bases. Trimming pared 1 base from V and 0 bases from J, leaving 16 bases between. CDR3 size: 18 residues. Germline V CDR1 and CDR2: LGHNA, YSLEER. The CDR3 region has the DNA TGCGCCAGCAGCCAAGGTTGGTGGGCAGGGCAAGCCAAAAACATTCAGTACTTC. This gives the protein CASSQGWWAGQAKNIQYF.

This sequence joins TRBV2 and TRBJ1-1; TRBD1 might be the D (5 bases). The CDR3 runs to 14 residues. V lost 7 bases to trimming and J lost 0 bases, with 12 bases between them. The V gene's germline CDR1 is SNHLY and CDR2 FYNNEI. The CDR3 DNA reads TGTGCCAGCAACCGACAGAGCATGAACACTGAAGCTTTCTTT. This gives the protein CASNRQSMNTEAFF.

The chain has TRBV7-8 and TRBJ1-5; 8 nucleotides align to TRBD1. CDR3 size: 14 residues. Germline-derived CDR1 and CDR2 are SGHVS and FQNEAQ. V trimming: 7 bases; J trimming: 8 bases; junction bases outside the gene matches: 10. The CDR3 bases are TGTGCCAGCATTGCGGGGCCGGGACAGGAGCCCCAGCATTTT. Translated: CASIAGPGQEPQHF.

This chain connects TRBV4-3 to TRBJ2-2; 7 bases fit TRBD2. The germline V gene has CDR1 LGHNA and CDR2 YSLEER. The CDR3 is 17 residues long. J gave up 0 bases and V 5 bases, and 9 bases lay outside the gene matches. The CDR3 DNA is TGCGCCAGCAGCGCCCAAGGGACTAACGCGAACACCGGGGAGCTGTTTTTT. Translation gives CASSAQGTNANTGELFF.

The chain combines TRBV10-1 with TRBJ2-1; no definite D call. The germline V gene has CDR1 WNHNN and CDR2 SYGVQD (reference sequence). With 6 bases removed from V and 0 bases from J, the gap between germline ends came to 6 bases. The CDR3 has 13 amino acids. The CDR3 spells CASSRSSYNEQFF. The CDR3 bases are TGCGCCAGCAGCAGAAGCTCCTACAATGAGCAGTTCTTC.

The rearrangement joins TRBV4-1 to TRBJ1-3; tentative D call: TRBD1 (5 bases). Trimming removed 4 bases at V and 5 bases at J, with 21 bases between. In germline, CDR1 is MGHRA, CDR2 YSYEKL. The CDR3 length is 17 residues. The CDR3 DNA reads TGCGCCAGCAGCCGCACAATTCAGGGTTACGAGAGAAACACCATATATTTT. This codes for CASSRTIQGYERNTIYF.

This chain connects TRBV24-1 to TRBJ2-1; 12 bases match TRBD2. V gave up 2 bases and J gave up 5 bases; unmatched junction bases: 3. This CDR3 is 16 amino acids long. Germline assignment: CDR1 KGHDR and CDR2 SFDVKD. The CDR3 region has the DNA TGTGCCACCAGTGATTCCTGGACTAGCGGGGACAATGAGCAGTTCTTC. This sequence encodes CATSDSWTSGDNEQFF.

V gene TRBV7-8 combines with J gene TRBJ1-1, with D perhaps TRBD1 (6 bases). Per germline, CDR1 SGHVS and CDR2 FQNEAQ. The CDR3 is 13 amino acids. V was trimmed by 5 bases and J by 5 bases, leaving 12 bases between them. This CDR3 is CASSVHGQTEAFF. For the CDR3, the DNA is TGTGCCAGCAGCGTCCACGGACAGACTGAAGCTTTCTTT.

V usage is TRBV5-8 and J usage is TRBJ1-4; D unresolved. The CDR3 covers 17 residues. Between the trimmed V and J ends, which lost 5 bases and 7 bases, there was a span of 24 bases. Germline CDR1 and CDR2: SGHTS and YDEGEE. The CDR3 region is CASRPGKGDYMGEKLFF. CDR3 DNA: TGTGCCAGCAGACCGGGAAAAGGAGACTACATGGGTGAAAAACTGTTTTTT.

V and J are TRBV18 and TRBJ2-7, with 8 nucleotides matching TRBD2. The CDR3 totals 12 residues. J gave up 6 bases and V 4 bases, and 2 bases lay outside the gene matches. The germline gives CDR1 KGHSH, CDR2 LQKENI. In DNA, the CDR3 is TGTGCCAGCTCACTCCTAGCGGGCGAGCAGTACGTC. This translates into CASSLLAGEQYV.

CDR3 region: CASSSPSGGPNQPQHF. The CDR3 nucleotides are TGTGCCAGCAGTTCCCCCAGCGGGGGGCCCAATCAGCCCCAGCATTTT. V usage is TRBV6-2 or TRBV6-3 and J usage is TRBJ1-5; perhaps TRBD1 as D (6 bases). The CDR3 has 16 residues. Germline CDR1 MNHEY, CDR2 SVGEGT. V was trimmed by 4 bases and J by 3 bases, leaving 16 bases between them.

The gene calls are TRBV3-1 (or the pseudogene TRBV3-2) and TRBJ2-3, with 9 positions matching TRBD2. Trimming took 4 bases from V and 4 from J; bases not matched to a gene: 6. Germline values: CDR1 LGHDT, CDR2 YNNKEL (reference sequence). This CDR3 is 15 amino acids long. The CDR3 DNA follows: TGTGCCAGCAGCCCCAGTAGCGGGAGTGCAGATACGCAGTATTTT. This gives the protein CASSPSSGSADTQYF.

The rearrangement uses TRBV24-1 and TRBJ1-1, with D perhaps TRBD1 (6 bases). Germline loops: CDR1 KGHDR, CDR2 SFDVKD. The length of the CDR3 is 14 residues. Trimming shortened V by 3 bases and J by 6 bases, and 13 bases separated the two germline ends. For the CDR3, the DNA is TGTGCCACCAGTGATACAGGGCGCGAGTCTGAAGCTTTCTTT. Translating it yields CATSDTGRESEAFF.

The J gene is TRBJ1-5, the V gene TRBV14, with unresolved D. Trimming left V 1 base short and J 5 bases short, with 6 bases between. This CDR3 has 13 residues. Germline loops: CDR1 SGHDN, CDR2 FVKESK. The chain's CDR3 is CASSQGVDQPQHF. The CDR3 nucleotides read TGTGCCAGCAGCCAAGGAGTGGATCAGCCCCAGCATTTT.

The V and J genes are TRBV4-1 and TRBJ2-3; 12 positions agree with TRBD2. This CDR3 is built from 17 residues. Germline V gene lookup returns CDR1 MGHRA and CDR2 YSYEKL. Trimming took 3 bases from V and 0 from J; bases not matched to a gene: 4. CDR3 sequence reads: CASSQIGLAGSTDTQYF. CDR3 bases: TGCGCCAGCAGCCAGATAGGACTAGCGGGGAGCACAGATACGCAGTATTTT.

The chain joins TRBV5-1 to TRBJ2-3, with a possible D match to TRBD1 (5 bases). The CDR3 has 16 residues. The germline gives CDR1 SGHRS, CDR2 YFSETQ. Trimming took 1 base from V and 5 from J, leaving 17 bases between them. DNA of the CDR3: TGCGCCAGCAGCTTGAGATCGGCAGGGCTCCGAGATACGCAGTATTTT. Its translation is CASSLRSAGLRDTQYF.